This TCR beta chain appears in the sequencing data of a study of blood T cells in healthy people across ages. The study, taken as a whole, reports: Long-lived donors had more naive CD4+ cells and higher diversity than aged donors.

Alongside a J-beta primer mix, a sample-barcoded 5' primer served in a second PCR lasting roughly 6 to 11 cycles. Carrying 12 random nucleotides, a template-switch adaptor labeled each individual cDNA molecule. TCRdb passed the 5' RACE reads through MiXCR, listing each CDR3 protein once. Altogether some 730,000 distinct CDR3 sequences are present, 22% being singletons, with the ten largest covering roughly a fifth. This clonotype was observed a few times. Its specificity is unknown. Trimming took off 7 bases at V and 6 bases at J, with 17 bases between the two ends. CDR3 size: 14 residues. Germline V gene lookup returns CDR1 SGHRS and CDR2 YFSETQ.

The chain carries TRBV5-1 and TRBJ2-1; D might be TRBD1 (6 bases). This receptor was taken from a man between 70 and 80 years old in good health. The sample was blood. The CDR3 region has the DNA TGCGCCAGCCTTCAGGGGTACGGGGCCAATGAGCAGTTCTTC. It specifies CASLQGYGANEQFF.